One and the same sample provided the 30 T cell receptor beta chains below, sequenced in a study of cytomegalovirus exposure and HLA in healthy donors (dated 2017 in TCRdb). The library was prepared using the immunoSEQ multiplex PCR assay. For the multiplex PCR, a mixture combining 60 forward primers for TCR Vbeta segments and 13 reverse primers for TCR Jbeta segments was used. Not all clones reach the TCRdb copy of this immuneACCESS table, which keeps in-frame sequences only. Checked studies attribute under half of the gap to unresolved V genes and leave the rest unexplained. Counted in this sample were 150,000 to 200,000 clones; around 88% of them appeared once. Of the sample, roughly 2% falls within the top ten clones. Sequenced input: PBMCs. Source of these receptors: a woman aged 18-29 years in good health and CMV-seronegative.

The chain is built from TRBV7-9 and TRBJ1-4; 9 nucleotides line up with TRBD1. The germline V gene has CDR1 SEHNR and CDR2 FQNEAQ (reference sequence). The trim removed 1 base at V and 8 bases at J, leaving 5 bases unmatched. The CDR3 runs to 15 residues. CDR3 residues: CASSLGEGQGEKLFF. The CDR3 nucleotides are TGTGCCAGCAGCTTAGGGGAGGGACAGGGCGAAAAACTGTTTTTT.

The rearrangement links TRBV19 to TRBJ2-5; possible D gene TRBD2, 5 bases. The CDR3 contains 14 residues. Germline CDR1 is LNHDA and CDR2 is SQIVND (reference sequence). Trimming took 0 bases from V and 5 from J, leaving 10 bases between them. CDR3 region: CASSIDGGIETQYF. The CDR3 DNA reads TGTGCCAGTAGTATAGATGGAGGAATCGAGACCCAGTACTTC. Using reference TRBV19 and TRBJ2-5 for the parts outside the CDR3, the full variable domain is DGGITQSPKYLFRKEGQNVTLSCEQNLNHDAMYWYRQDPGQGLRLIYYSQIVNDFQKGDIAEGYSVSREKKESFPLTVTSAQKNPTAFYLCASSIDGGIETQYFGPGTRLLVL.

The table lists this clone with a few counts. This chain uses TRBV21-1 with TRBJ2-1; the D call TRBD2 from the table was never checked on the DNA. TRBV21-1 is designated a pseudogene. CDR3 length equals 16 residues. The DNA for the CDR3 is TGTGCCAGCAGCAAAGCGCGGGACGGCCAGAGCAATGAGCAGTTCTTC. Its protein is CASSKARDGQSNEQFF.

This clone was recorded once. V usage is TRBV27 and J usage is TRBJ1-2, with 11 bases fitting TRBD1. The junction had 6 bases not matched to a gene; V was cut back by 4 bases and J by 5 bases. The germline CDR1 and CDR2 sequences are MNHEY and SMNVEV (reference sequence). This CDR3 spans 15 amino acids. CDR3: CASSSGQGAWYGYTF. The CDR3 nucleotides read TGTGCCAGCAGTTCCGGACAGGGGGCTTGGTATGGCTACACCTTC.

Of note for this clone: The junction and the germline gene differ at one end; a read error may be behind it. This chain joins TRBV7-9 and TRBJ2-7, with D possibly being TRBD1 (6 bases). The CDR3 consists of 12 residues. Germline V gene lookup returns CDR1 SEHNR and CDR2 FQNEAQ (reference sequence). The CDR3 DNA is TGTTCCAGCAGCTCGGACAGTTTCGAGCAGTACTTC. Its protein is CSSSSDSFEQYF.

V usage is TRBV29-1 and J usage is TRBJ1-1; possible D gene TRBD1, 6 bases. This CDR3 contains 17 residues. Germline CDR1 and CDR2: SQVTM and ANQGSEA. The V and J ends lost 5 bases and 4 bases respectively, with 26 bases between them. The CDR3 DNA reads TGCAGCGTTCTCCCACAACCGACAGGATCGGGGGGCACTGAAGCTTTCTTT. Translation gives CSVLPQPTGSGGTEAFF. The whole variable domain, filled in from reference TRBV29-1 and TRBJ1-1, reads SAVISQKPSRDICQRGTSLTIQCQVDSQVTMMFWYRQQPGQSLTLIATANQGSEATYESGFVIDKFPISRPNLTFSTLTVSNMSPEDSSIYLCSVLPQPTGSGGTEAFFGQGTRLTVV.

This chain uses TRBV6-1 with TRBJ1-1, with D tentatively TRBD1 (6 bases). This CDR3 spans 16 amino acids. The germline V and J ends were trimmed by 2 bases and 4 bases, with 17 bases remaining between them. Germline V gene data show CDR1 as MNHNS and CDR2 as SASEGT. CDR3 DNA: TGTGCCAGCAGTGAATACACGGGGGGCTTAGGCACTGAAGCTTTCTTT. This sequence encodes CASSEYTGGLGTEAFF.

This clone was recorded only once. V is TRBV7-2 and J is TRBJ1-1, with D maybe TRBD1 (5 bases). This CDR3 region has 13 residues. Germline CDR1 reads SGHTA; CDR2 reads FQGNSA. V was cut by 8 bases and J by 1 base, with 11 bases left in between. CDR3 residues: CASARQSNTEAFF. The CDR3 DNA follows: TGTGCCAGCGCCCGACAGTCGAACACTGAAGCTTTCTTT.

V and J are TRBV7-9 and TRBJ2-4, with 7 bases matching TRBD1. The germline CDR1 and CDR2 sequences are SEHNR and FQNEAQ (reference sequence). The CDR3 has 16 residues. The ends lost 1 base at V and 3 bases at J; junction bases unmatched: 6. The CDR3 sequence is CASSLVQGEVKNIQYF. Here the CDR3 DNA reads TGTGCCAGCAGCTTAGTTCAGGGGGAAGTCAAAAACATTCAGTACTTC.

This clone was counted once. The V gene is TRBV6-1, the J gene TRBJ2-6; possibly TRBD2 for D (5 bases). This CDR3 is 16 amino acids long. V lost 1 base and J lost 1, with 8 bases in between. Germline values: CDR1 MNHNS, CDR2 SASEGT. CDR3 amino acids: CASSEGGGSGANVLTF. As DNA, the CDR3 is TGTGCCAGCAGTGAAGGCGGCGGGTCTGGGGCCAACGTCCTGACTTTC.

This rearrangement joins TRBV5-1 to TRBJ2-1; maybe TRBD2 (8 bases). The germline CDR1 and CDR2 sequences are SGHRS and YFSETQ. The germline V and J ends were trimmed by 6 bases and 0 bases, with 25 bases remaining between them. CDR3 length: 19 residues. The CDR3 loop reads CASIHESAGGTSSYNEQFF. The CDR3 coding sequence is TGCGCCAGCATCCACGAAAGCGCAGGGGGGACTAGCTCCTACAATGAGCAGTTCTTC.

This chain uses TRBV18 with TRBJ2-1; 7 bases fit TRBD1. The CDR3 is 14 amino acids. The germline V gene has CDR1 KGHSH and CDR2 LQKENI. Germline trimming cut 5 bases from V and 1 base from J; bases unmatched to any gene: 2. CDR3 DNA: TGTGCCAGCTCAGCGGACAGGTCCTACAATGAGCAGTTCTTC. Its protein product is CASSADRSYNEQFF.

This sequence joins TRBV6-5 and TRBJ2-3, with TRBD2 matching 8 bases. V dropped 1 base and J dropped 5; count of bases not matched to a gene: 8. The CDR3 contains 16 residues. In germline, CDR1 is MNHEY, CDR2 SVGAGI. The CDR3 bases are TGTGCCAGCAGTTACTTCGCAAGCGGGGGTGGAGATACGCAGTATTTT. Its translation: CASSYFASGGGDTQYF.

V is TRBV5-1 and J is TRBJ2-5, with 9 bases identical to TRBD1. CDR3 length: 17 residues. Trimming cost V 6 bases and J 5 bases; bases outside gene matches: 17. Germline V gives CDR1 SGHRS, CDR2 YFSETQ. This CDR3 is CASIPSGTGKGGETQYF. The CDR3 nucleotides are TGCGCCAGCATCCCATCCGGGACAGGGAAGGGTGGTGAGACCCAGTACTTC.

The rearrangement joins TRBV5-6 to TRBJ2-2; D may be TRBD2 (6 bases). Germline V gives CDR1 SGHDT, CDR2 YYEEEE. Deletions cut 4 bases from V and 6 bases from J, with 22 bases between. The CDR3 is 17 amino acids. The CDR3 spells CASSIQLVSSGAGELFF. The CDR3 DNA reads as TGTGCCAGCAGCATTCAGTTAGTATCGTCGGGGGCCGGGGAGCTGTTTTTT.

The rearrangement links TRBV9 to TRBJ2-3; tentative D call: TRBD1 (5 bases). The V end was cut by 0 bases, the J end by 1 base, with 12 bases between. This CDR3 contains 16 residues. Germline V gene data show CDR1 as SGDLS and CDR2 as YYNGEE. This CDR3 is CASSVGGELGTDTQYF. In DNA, the CDR3 is TGTGCCAGCAGCGTAGGGGGCGAACTGGGCACAGATACGCAGTATTTT.

The chain uses TRBV7-2 and TRBJ2-3, with 11 nucleotides matching TRBD2. V lost 4 bases, J lost 5 bases, and 5 bases stayed unmatched. CDR3 length equals 15 residues. Germline loops: CDR1 SGHTA, CDR2 FQGNSA. The CDR3 spells CASSSLAGGLDTQYF. The CDR3 bases are TGTGCCAGCAGCTCCTTAGCGGGAGGGTTAGATACGCAGTATTTT.

V usage is TRBV5-1 and J usage is TRBJ1-1; tentatively, D is TRBD1 (6 bases). V lost 3 bases to trimming and J lost 2 bases, with 14 bases between them. CDR3 length equals 15 residues. The V gene's germline CDR1 is SGHRS and CDR2 YFSETQ. CDR3: CASSWGLGGNTEAFF. The CDR3 region has the DNA TGCGCCAGCAGCTGGGGGCTTGGGGGCAACACTGAAGCTTTCTTT.

The sample holds a few counts of this clone. The chain has TRBV7-9 and TRBJ1-1, with D possibly being TRBD1 (6 bases). Germline V gives CDR1 SEHNR, CDR2 FQNEAQ (reference sequence). This CDR3 spans 14 amino acids. The V end lost 5 bases, the J end lost 6 bases, and 16 bases lay between the germline ends. This CDR3 is CASSTPGGAPEAFF. The CDR3 DNA reads TGTGCCAGCAGCACTCCGGGGGGGGCCCCTGAAGCTTTCTTT.

The chain is built from TRBV5-6 and TRBJ2-1; 7 bases are shared with TRBD1. The CDR3 runs 11 residues. Germline values: CDR1 SGHDT, CDR2 YYEEEE. J gave up 13 bases and V 0 bases, and 1 base lay outside the gene matches. Here the CDR3 reads CASSLGDRQFF. CDR3 nucleotide sequence: TGTGCCAGCAGCTTGGGGGACAGACAGTTCTTC.

This clone was seen at least ten times. V and J are TRBV30 and TRBJ1-1; the match to TRBD1 covers 7 bases. Germline trimming cut 5 bases from V and 5 bases from J; bases unmatched to any gene: 5. The CDR3 is made up of 12 amino acids. The germline V gene has CDR1 GTSNPN and CDR2 SVGIG (reference sequence). CDR3 DNA sequence: TGTGCCTGGCGGGACAGCCTGACTGAAGCTTTCTTT. Protein: CAWRDSLTEAFF.

In its sample, this clone was seen once. This chain joins TRBV7-9 and TRBJ2-1; TRBD2 matches at 7 bases. This CDR3 region has 17 residues. The V segment lost 2 bases and the J segment 2 bases; nucleotides outside the gene matches: 9. Germline values: CDR1 SEHNR, CDR2 FQNEAQ (reference sequence). The CDR3 sequence: CASSLTSREVTYNEQFF. CDR3 nucleotides: TGTGCCAGCAGCTTAACGTCTCGGGAGGTAACCTACAATGAGCAGTTCTTC. Full variable domain (remainder filled in from reference TRBV7-9 and TRBJ2-1): DTGVSQNPRHKITKRGQNVTFRCDPISEHNRLYWYRQTLGQGPEFLTYFQNEAQLEKSRLLSDRFSAERPKGSFSTLEIQRTEQGDSAMYLCASSLTSREVTYNEQFFGPGTRLTVL.

This rearrangement joins TRBV19 to TRBJ1-2; TRBD1 agrees at 7 bases. The germline gives CDR1 LNHDA, CDR2 SQIVND (reference sequence). The CDR3 covers 14 residues. Unmatched junction bases numbered 9, after V lost 7 bases and J lost 4 bases. This chain's CDR3 is CASKTMTGPYGYTF. The CDR3 DNA sequence: TGTGCCAGTAAGACCATGACAGGGCCCTATGGCTACACCTTC.

The gene calls are TRBV18 and TRBJ1-4, with 8 positions matching TRBD1. Germline CDR1 reads KGHSH; CDR2 reads LQKENI. The CDR3 is 16 residues long. The V segment lost 5 bases and the J segment 3 bases; nucleotides outside the gene matches: 8. The CDR3: CASSAPGGAANEKLFF. In DNA, the CDR3 is TGTGCCAGCTCAGCCCCAGGGGGCGCGGCTAATGAAAAACTGTTTTTT.

V and J are TRBV14 and TRBJ2-1; the D is unclear. V was shortened by 0 bases and J by 9 bases, with 9 bases between the two germline ends. The CDR3 totals 13 residues. From germline, CDR1 is SGHDN and CDR2 FVKESK. The CDR3 bases are TGTGCCAGCAGCCAAGATATAGAAAGTGAGCAGTTCTTC. This encodes CASSQDIESEQFF. Full variable domain (missing parts from reference TRBV14 and TRBJ2-1): EAGVTQFPSHSVIEKGQTVTLRCDPISGHDNLYWYRRVMGKEIKFLLHFVKESKQDESGMPNNRFLAERTGGTYSTLKVQPAELEDSGVYFCASSQDIESEQFFGPGTRLTVL.

The chain couples TRBV7-2 to TRBJ2-7; TRBD2 matches at 8 bases. The CDR3 covers 18 residues. Germline V lookup: CDR1 SGHTA, CDR2 FQGNSA. The V segment lost 0 bases and the J segment 0 bases; nucleotides outside the gene matches: 10. Here the CDR3 reads CASSLARLSGGLSYEQYF. The CDR3, as DNA: TGTGCCAGCAGCTTAGCGCGTCTCAGCGGGGGCCTCTCCTACGAGCAGTACTTC.

The chain recombines TRBV19 with TRBJ1-2, with TRBD1 matching over 7 bases. This CDR3 region has 12 residues. Germline CDR1 and CDR2: LNHDA and SQIVND (reference sequence). With V trimmed by 7 bases and J by 8 bases, 7 bases remained unmatched. This CDR3 is CASTTTGSGYTF. DNA for the CDR3: TGTGCCAGTACCACGACAGGGAGCGGCTACACCTTC.

The J gene is TRBJ1-4, the V gene TRBV4-1; possible D gene TRBD1, 5 bases. Deletions cut 2 bases from V and 4 bases from J, with 14 bases between. Germline values: CDR1 MGHRA, CDR2 YSYEKL. This CDR3 is 16 amino acids long. In DNA form, the CDR3 reads TGCGCCAGCAGCCAAAAAAAAAGACAGTATAATGAAAAACTGTTTTTT. This gives the protein CASSQKKRQYNEKLFF.

Concerning this clone itself: One end of the junction is discordant with germline, which a read error may explain. The rearrangement links TRBV7-2 to TRBJ2-1, with TRBD2 matching over 9 bases. CDR3 length equals 16 residues. CDR1 is SGHTA, CDR2 FQGNSA, per germline. This chain's CDR3 is CASSSGGVAGAPERFF. DNA of the CDR3: TGTGCCAGCAGCTCCGGAGGGGTAGCGGGGGCCCCCGAGCGGTTCTTC.

This clone was counted between two and nine times. The rearrangement links TRBV15 to TRBJ2-3; TRBD2 matches at 7 bases. J lost 4 bases, V lost 5 bases, and 9 bases had no gene match. The CDR3 has 15 amino acids. Germline CDR1 is LNHNV and CDR2 is YYDKDF (reference sequence). As DNA, the CDR3 is TGTGCCACCAGCGCCGAAGGCGGGAGCGCAGATACGCAGTATTTT. This sequence encodes CATSAEGGSADTQYF.